These 4 T cell receptor beta chains were all obtained from the same sample, sequenced in a study of T cell responses to AZD1222 COVID-19 vaccine. Data came from immunoSEQ multiplex PCR; TCRdb stores just in-frame clones and leaves some out. The data hold roughly 120,000 clones, with nearly 90% observed a single time. Sequenced material: peripheral blood, taken on day 0 of AZD1222 vaccination. The receptors were gathered from an adult in good health.

The chain recombines TRBV18 with TRBJ2-5; 8 bases are shared with TRBD2. This CDR3 region has 14 residues. CDR1 KGHSH and CDR2 LQKENI come from the germline V gene. V shed 0 bases and J 5 bases; nucleotides not matched to a gene: 2. CDR3 in amino acids: CASSPPSGMETQYF. CDR3 DNA sequence: TGTGCCAGCTCACCACCTAGCGGGATGGAGACCCAGTACTTC.

The V gene is TRBV6-5, the J gene TRBJ2-7; TRBD1 matches 7 bases. Germline V gene lookup returns CDR1 MNHEY and CDR2 SVGAGI. The CDR3 is 15 residues long. Losses at the gene ends were 2 bases for V and 0 bases for J; bases not matched to a gene: 4. The DNA for the CDR3 is TGTGCCAGCAGTTACGCGCAGGGGGACTCCTACGAGCAGTACTTC. This codes for CASSYAQGDSYEQYF.

In its sample, this clone was seen once. The J gene is TRBJ1-6, the V gene TRBV11-2; tentative D call: TRBD1 (6 bases). CDR1 is SGHAT, CDR2 FQNNGV, per germline. Trimming cost V 0 bases and J 8 bases, with 11 bases left between them. There are 15 residues in the CDR3. This CDR3 reads CASSLDPRTDSPLHF. The CDR3 DNA sequence: TGTGCCAGCAGCTTAGATCCCAGGACAGATTCACCCCTCCACTTT.

This chain uses TRBV25-1 with TRBJ1-2; D may be TRBD1 (5 bases). Trimming shortened V by 4 bases and J by 3 bases, and 21 bases separated the two germline ends. The CDR3 has 17 residues. The germline V gene has CDR1 MGHDK and CDR2 SYGVNS. As DNA, the CDR3 is TGTGCCAGCAGTGGGGGCAGGGAAGGAGTGGGTTACTATGGCTACACCTTC. Amino acids: CASSGGREGVGYYGYTF.